These 7 T cell receptor beta chains share one sample of origin, sequenced in a study of T cells after posttransplantation cyclophosphamide. Cells defined as naive were viable CD3+CD4+ or CD3+CD8+ and CCR7+CD45RA+CD45RO-CD95-CD27+CD28+. TCRdb's copy holds only in-frame clones and misses some; the assay was immunoSEQ multiplex PCR. The sample shows roughly 20,000 clones, almost 99% of them seen only once. Input material: naive CD4+ T cells sorted from PBMCs. The receptors shown here come from a man between 40 and 49 years old in good health, CMV-negative, and a related stem cell transplant donor.

This chain uses TRBV19 with TRBJ2-5; 13 positions agree with TRBD2. The germline CDR1 and CDR2 sequences are LNHDA and SQIVND (reference sequence). The length of the CDR3 is 15 residues. After removal of 8 bases from V and 2 bases from J, the junction contained 5 bases not matched to a gene. The CDR3 sequence: CASHPTSGRQETQYF. In nucleotides, the CDR3 is TGTGCCAGTCACCCGACTAGCGGGAGGCAAGAGACCCAGTACTTC.

The chain joins TRBV11-2 to TRBJ1-4; 10 bases align to TRBD1. This CDR3 has 17 residues. The V gene end was trimmed by 1 base and the J gene end by 3 bases; junction bases not matched to a gene: 5. In germline, CDR1 is SGHAT, CDR2 FQNNGV. CDR3 sequence reads: CASSLGGQGRPNEKLFF. CDR3 bases: TGTGCCAGCAGCTTAGGGGGACAGGGGCGACCTAATGAAAAACTGTTTTTT.

The rearrangement joins TRBV28 to TRBJ1-2; D unclear. V was cut by 3 bases and J by 7 bases, with 12 bases left in between. The CDR3 has 13 residues. CDR1 is MDHEN, CDR2 SYDVKM, per germline. The CDR3 here is CASSLGRRLGYTF. Here the CDR3 DNA reads TGTGCCAGCAGTTTGGGCCGGAGGCTTGGCTACACCTTC.

This sequence joins TRBV28 and TRBJ2-5; 7 positions agree with TRBD1. TRBJ2-7 explains the end of the DNA better; the J call may be wrong. Germline lookup yields CDR1 MDHEN and CDR2 SYDVKM. CDR3 length equals 14 residues. The CDR3 DNA reads TGTGCCAGCGGACCCCCGGGACAGATCTACGAGCAGTACTTC. It codes for CASGPPGQIYEQYF.

The V and J genes are TRBV19 and TRBJ1-5, with D hard to call. This CDR3 spans 12 amino acids. The V gene's germline CDR1 is LNHDA and CDR2 SQIVND (reference sequence). V lost 6 bases to trimming and J lost 5 bases, with 8 bases between them. DNA of the CDR3: TGTGCCAGTAGCCAAACTCATCAGCCCCAGCATTTT. Its protein is CASSQTHQPQHF.

V and J are TRBV7-2 and TRBJ2-3; TRBD2 is a possible D gene (5 bases). The V gene's germline CDR1 is SGHTA and CDR2 FQGNSA. Trimming stripped 5 bases from V and 0 bases from J, with 9 bases between. The CDR3 loop spans 14 amino acids. CDR3 sequence reads: CASSPAVSTDTQYF. Written as DNA, the CDR3 is TGTGCCAGCAGCCCAGCGGTTAGCACAGATACGCAGTATTTT. The entire variable domain, with the rest obtained from reference TRBV7-2 and TRBJ2-3, is as follows: GAGVSQSPSNKVTEKGKDVELRCDPISGHTALYWYRQSLGQGLEFLIYFQGNSAPDKSGLPSDRFSAERTGGSVSTLTIQRTQQEDSAVYLCASSPAVSTDTQYFGPGTRLTVL.

This clone was seen only once. The chain employs TRBV7-2 and TRBJ2-3; maybe TRBD1 (5 bases). In germline, CDR1 is SGHTA, CDR2 FQGNSA. The CDR3 is 15 amino acids. V gave up 7 bases and J gave up 6 bases, with 20 bases separating them. CDR3 in DNA: TGTGCCAGCATCCGGACCTTAACCAGGGCTGATACGCAGTATTTT. This translates into CASIRTLTRADTQYF.